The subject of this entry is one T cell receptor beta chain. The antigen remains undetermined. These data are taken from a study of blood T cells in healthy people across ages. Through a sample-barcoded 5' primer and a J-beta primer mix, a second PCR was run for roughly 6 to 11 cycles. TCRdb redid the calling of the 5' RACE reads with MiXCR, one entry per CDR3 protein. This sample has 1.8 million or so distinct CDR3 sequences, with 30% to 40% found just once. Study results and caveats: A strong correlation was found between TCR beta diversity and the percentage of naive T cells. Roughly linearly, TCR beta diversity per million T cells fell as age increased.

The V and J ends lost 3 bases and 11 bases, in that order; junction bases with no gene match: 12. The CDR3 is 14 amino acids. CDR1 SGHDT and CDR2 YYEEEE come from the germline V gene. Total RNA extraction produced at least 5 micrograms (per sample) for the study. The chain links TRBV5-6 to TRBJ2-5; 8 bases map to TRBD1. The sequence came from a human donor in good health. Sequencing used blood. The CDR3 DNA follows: TGTGCCAGCAGCTCGACGGGGACAGGTCGTAAGCAGTACTTC. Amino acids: CASSSTGTGRKQYF.